Presented here are 6 T cell receptor beta chains from one specimen sequenced in a study of OX40 agonist ivuxolimab in advanced cancers. Sequencing was performed with immunoSEQ multiplex PCR; in TCRdb, only in-frame clones are kept and a portion is missing. The table lists roughly 65,000 clones, about 80% of them singletons, with approximately 2.3% in the top ten. Sample: CD4+ or CD8+ T cells sorted from blood, taken in a trial of the OX40 agonist ivuxolimab. Receptors were obtained from an adult with an advanced solid tumor such as melanoma, head and neck, liver or kidney cancer.

This chain connects TRBV6-5 to TRBJ1-3, with D hard to call. The CDR3 sequence is 15 residues long. Deletions cut 0 bases from V and 8 bases from J, with 14 bases between. The V gene's germline CDR1 is MNHEY and CDR2 SVGAGI. CDR3 in DNA: TGTGCCAGCAGTTACTCGAATCGGGCGGGTGACACCATATATTTT. Translating it yields CASSYSNRAGDTIYF.

As concerns this clone: Germline is not matched at one junction end, which may reflect a read error. The rearrangement joins TRBV7-2 to TRBJ2-1, with 11 bases lining up with TRBD1. The CDR3 is made up of 13 amino acids. The germline V gene has CDR1 SGHTA and CDR2 FQGNSA. The CDR3 DNA reads as TGTGCCAGCAGCTTGGACAGGGGGCGCGGGTTTGTCTTC. Translated: CASSLDRGRGFVF.

This chain uses TRBV5-8 with TRBJ2-6; 7 bases agree with TRBD2. The germline V gene encodes CDR1 SGHTS and CDR2 YDEGEE. The V and J ends lost 8 bases and 5 bases, in that order; junction bases with no gene match: 10. This CDR3 is built from 15 residues. The CDR3: CARGEGPSRANVLTF. DNA of the CDR3: TGTGCCAGAGGGGAGGGCCCATCCCGGGCCAACGTCCTGACTTTC.

The rearrangement joins TRBV5-1 to TRBJ1-1; no reliable D call. V was clipped by 4 bases and J by 8 bases, with 12 bases between them. The CDR3 runs to 12 residues. CDR1 and CDR2 (germline): SGHRS, YFSETQ. Here the CDR3 reads CASSPGSGEAFF. The CDR3 nucleotides read TGCGCCAGCAGCCCCGGATCGGGGGAAGCTTTCTTT. The variable domain in full, completed from reference TRBV5-1 and TRBJ1-1, reads KAGVTQTPRYLIKTRGQQVTLSCSPISGHRSVSWYQQTPGQGLQFLFEYFSETQRNKGNFPGRFSGRQFSNSRSEMNVSTLELGDSALYLCASSPGSGEAFFGQGTRLTVV.

On this clone itself: The same CDR3 can be traced to other DNA sequences in this sample. The rearrangement uses TRBV4-1 and TRBJ1-3; D perhaps matches TRBD1 (6 bases). Deletions cut 0 bases from V and 4 bases from J, with 19 bases between. Germline values: CDR1 MGHRA, CDR2 YSYEKL. The CDR3 runs 18 residues. The CDR3: CASSQDRAEGVRGNTIYF. The DNA of the CDR3 is TGCGCCAGCAGCCAAGATCGGGCCGAGGGGGTGAGGGGAAACACCATATATTTT.

The V gene is TRBV4-2, the J gene TRBJ1-1, with 11 positions matching TRBD1. The J segment lost 7 bases and the V segment lost 2 bases, leaving 9 bases of the junction unmatched. Looked up from germline, CDR1 is LGHNA and CDR2 is YNFKEQ. The CDR3 loop spans 16 amino acids. CDR3 loop: CASSQSGTGGSSEAFF. The DNA for the CDR3 is TGTGCCAGCAGCCAATCGGGGACAGGGGGGTCTAGTGAAGCTTTCTTT.